The present entry profiles one TCR beta chain with its context. What it binds is unknown. This specimen includes other DNA sequences encoding the same CDR3. Treated in the United States were all of the participants with HIV. Sequencing relied on immunoSEQ assay v3.0, run at survey level. Produced via immunoSEQ multiplex PCR; TCRdb's table is partial and in-frame only. The data hold 19,000 or so clones, with roughly four fifths observed a single time. V was shortened by 0 bases and J by 7 bases, with 18 bases between the two germline ends. CDR1 KGHSH and CDR2 LQKENI come from the germline V gene. The CDR3 consists of 16 residues. The data originate from a study of long-term antiretroviral therapy in people with HIV. The study, taken as a whole, reports: Following ART, diversity rose but still fell short of transplant donor controls. Comparison with controls showed narrower CDR3 length ranges in HIV repertoires.

This clonotype was sampled from a man aged 45-60 years with HIV. The sequencing used unsorted PBMCs, collected 0.3 years before starting antiretroviral therapy. This chain connects TRBV18 to TRBJ1-2, with D tentatively TRBD1 (5 bases). DNA for the CDR3: TGTGCCAGCTCACCACCGGGACGTTTGGTAGAAGGTGGCTACACCTTC. Translating gives CASSPPGRLVEGGYTF.